This paragraph reports one T cell receptor (beta chain). The data were obtained in a study of blood T cell repertoires in COVID-19. Study-wide context: Specimens from acute and convalescent COVID-19 originated in the United States, Italy and Spain.

The age range of participants was roughly 18 to 90 years, with residence in some 25 US areas. Participants reported their clinical history, and cohort assignment relied on those reports. CDR1 and CDR2 from the germline V gene are SQVTM and ANQGSEA. V was trimmed by 4 bases and J by 0 bases, leaving 10 bases between them. CDR3 length equals 14 residues. As handled by the study authors: Amplifying reference gene primers gave estimates of nucleated cell counts. Assay used: immunoSEQ multiplex PCR; TCRdb lists only in-frame clones, some missing. For V, J and clone size, that table is used; D and trimming come from the DNA. The sample lists hundreds of thousands of clones, roughly 80% occurring once.

Material for sequencing was PBMCs or T cells enriched from blood (not recorded which). The chain carries TRBV29-1 and TRBJ2-1; possibly TRBD2 for D (6 bases). This receptor was identified in a man in his forties who had been exposed to COVID-19. CDR3 amino acids: CSVAGRTSYNEQFF. DNA of the CDR3: TGCAGCGTTGCGGGGAGGACCTCCTACAATGAGCAGTTCTTC.